These T cell receptor beta chains were read from a single sample in a study of technical replicates of blood from a handful of donors. Produced via immunoSEQ multiplex PCR; TCRdb's table is partial and in-frame only. The sample includes some 85,000 clones, 94% of them seen just once. The specimen sequenced was T cells isolated from PBMCs. The receptors derive from a human donor in good health. Both conserved end residues are part of each CDR3. The order of the fields is J gene, clone size, V gene, D gene, CDR3 length, CDR3 DNA, CDR3 protein. D genes are given only for firm matches. Expanded clones get a size class; other rows say once, few or many, or leave the size out.

TRBJ1-1,NA,TRBV6-6,NA,15,TGTGCCAGCAGTTACGGTCGGACAGTGAACACTGAAGCTTTCTTT,CASSYGRTVNTEAFF
TRBJ2-7,NA,TRBV6-8,NA,11,TGTGCCAGCACCCCAGGGGTCGAGCAGTACTTC,CASTPGVEQYF
TRBJ1-1,NA,TRBV2,TRBD1,14,TGTGCCAGAAAAGGGGACAGGGCGTACACTGAAGCTTTCTTT,CARKGDRAYTEAFF
TRBJ2-3,NA,TRBV9,TRBD2,21,TGTGCCAGCAGCGTTTCGTCACCTAGCGGGAGGCCCCCCCGAAGCACAGATACGCAGTATTTT,CASSVSSPSGRPPRSTDTQYF
TRBJ2-1,NA,TRBV7-3,TRBD2,16,TGTGCCAGCAGCTTAACGCAGACTAGCGGGAGAGGGAAGCAGTTCTTC,CASSLTQTSGRGKQFF
TRBJ2-1,NA,TRBV6-5,TRBD2,15,TGTGCCAGCAGTTACAGTCCTAGCGGGAGAAATGAGCAGTTCTTC,CASSYSPSGRNEQFF
TRBJ2-7,NA,TRBV29-1,TRBD2,14,TGCAGCGTTAGGTGGCGGGAGGACTCCTACGAGCAGTACTTC,CSVRWREDSYEQYF
TRBJ2-7,NA,TRBV13,NA,15,TGTGCCAGCAGCTTAGGAGGGGCCTGGTCCTACGAGCAGTACTTC,CASSLGGAWSYEQYF
TRBJ1-1,NA,TRBV7-9,TRBD1,16,TGTGCCAGCAGCTTAGGGCCAAGGGGGCGGAACACTGAAGCTTTCTTT,CASSLGPRGRNTEAFF
TRBJ1-5,NA,TRBV6-5,NA,12,TGTGCCAGCAGTTACCTTAATCAGCCCCAGCATTTT,CASSYLNQPQHF
TRBJ2-7,NA,TRBV4-1,TRBD2,16,TGCGCCAGCAGCCAAGTGGCGACTAGCGGGTATTACGAGCAGTACTTC,CASSQVATSGYYEQYF
TRBJ1-4,NA,TRBV7-3,TRBD1,14,TGTGCCAAGAACACAGGGGTAGCTAATGAAAAACTGTTTTTT,CAKNTGVANEKLFF
TRBJ1-1,NA,TRBV18,NA,15,TGTGCCAGCTCACCGATTCAGGGGAAGGGAACTGAAGCTTTCTTT,CASSPIQGKGTEAFF
TRBJ1-1,once,TRBV7-9,NA,15,TGTGCCAGCAGCATACCGTTCGGGGGGGTGCTTGAAGCTTTCTTT,CASSIPFGGVLEAFF
TRBJ2-2,NA,TRBV7-3,TRBD2,15,TGTGCCAGCGGACTAGCTCTAGGGTACACCGGGGAGCTGTTTTTT,CASGLALGYTGELFF
TRBJ2-7,once,TRBV7-9,TRBD1,12,TGTGCCAGCAGCCAGGACAGGTCCGAGCAGTACTTC,CASSQDRSEQYF
TRBJ2-5,NA,TRBV4-2,NA,14,TGTGCCAGCAGCCAATACAGGGATCAAGAGACCCAGTACTTC,CASSQYRDQETQYF
TRBJ1-1,NA,TRBV19,TRBD1,16,TGTGCCAGTAGGCCTAAAGGGGGGACAGGGAGAACTGAAGCTTTCTTT,CASRPKGGTGRTEAFF
TRBJ2-7,NA,TRBV7-8,TRBD2,14,TGTGCCAGCAGCTTGGGACTAGCGGGAGCCGAGCAGTACTTC,CASSLGLAGAEQYF
TRBJ2-1,NA,TRBV7-3,TRBD2,13,TGTGCCAGCAGCTACGGACTAGACAATGAGCAGTTCTTC,CASSYGLDNEQFF
TRBJ2-7,NA,TRBV28,TRBD2,15,TGTGCCAGCAGTTCCCTAGCGGGAGGGGCCTACGAGCAGTACTTC,CASSSLAGGAYEQYF
TRBJ2-3,NA,TRBV12-5,NA,14,TGTGCTAGTGGTTTGAGTGGGCAGACAGATACGCAGTATTTT,CASGLSGQTDTQYF
TRBJ1-1,NA,TRBV2,NA,13,TGTGCCAGCAGTGAAATCCAGGGCACTGAAGCTTTCTTT,CASSEIQGTEAFF